One sample yielded the 21 T cell receptor beta chains listed below, sequenced in a study of graft-versus-host responses after intestinal transplantation (dated by TCRdb to the early 2020s). Read against the paper, the sample's time point label means: cells obtained before transplantation from donor or recipient. Library preparation employed the immunoSEQ multiplex PCR assay. This immuneACCESS table, as held by TCRdb, lists in-frame sequences with V and J called but not all clones. Of the missing ones, under half trace to an unresolved V gene in checked studies; the others have no known cause. This sample has about 24,000 clones in its table, and under 45% of those were observed once. The ten most abundant clones make up 0.66% of the sample. The specimen was alloreactive CD4+ T cells from a mixed lymphocyte reaction culture, collected before intestinal transplant. According to the study, the label for this sample's cell subset or site signals: CFSE-low proliferating T cells sorted from approximately six-day pre-transplant mixed lymphocyte reaction (GvH or HvG direction). The receptors shown here come from a human patient who received an intestinal transplant.

This clone occurred once. The CDR3 DNA sequence: TGTGCCAGCAGCCCAATGGGAGGGGGCACTGAAGCTTTCTTT. Translating gives CASSPMGGGTEAFF. The rearrangement uses TRBV9 and TRBJ1-1; perhaps TRBD1 as D (6 bases). Germline V gene sequence: CDR1 SGDLS, CDR2 YYNGEE. This CDR3 is built from 14 residues. V was clipped by 4 bases and J by 4 bases, with 14 bases between them.

The rearrangement uses TRBV19 and TRBJ2-1, with D hard to call. From germline, CDR1 is LNHDA and CDR2 SQIVND (reference sequence). The V gene lost 5 bases and the J gene lost 5 bases, with 7 bases spanning the gap. CDR3 length: 12 amino acids. CDR3 amino acids: CASSGPHNEQFF. CDR3 DNA sequence: TGTGCCAGTAGTGGGCCACACAATGAGCAGTTCTTC.

The chain joins TRBV4-2 to TRBJ1-6; 8 bases are a match to TRBD1. Germline assignment: CDR1 LGHNA and CDR2 YNFKEQ. Trimming took 0 bases from V and 7 from J; bases not matched to a gene: 2. The CDR3 runs to 15 residues. CDR3 sequence: CASSQDQGANSPLHF. CDR3 DNA sequence: TGTGCCAGCAGCCAAGATCAGGGGGCAAATTCACCCCTCCACTTT.

This clone showed up just a few times. This chain connects TRBV7-2 to TRBJ1-6; D not certain. Germline CDR1 and CDR2: SGHTA and FQGNSA. CDR3 length: 15 residues. With 1 base removed from V and 9 bases from J, the gap between germline ends came to 13 bases. The CDR3 is CASSLVEGPGSPLHF. The CDR3 DNA reads as TGTGCCAGCAGCTTAGTTGAAGGCCCAGGTTCACCCCTCCACTTT. Drawing the rest from reference TRBV7-2 and TRBJ1-6, the complete variable domain is GAGVSQSPSNKVTEKGKDVELRCDPISGHTALYWYRQSLGQGLEFLIYFQGNSAPDKSGLPSDRFSAERTGGSVSTLTIQRTQQEDSAVYLCASSLVEGPGSPLHFGNGTRLTVT.

The chain carries TRBV11-1 and TRBJ2-1; 8 positions agree with TRBD1. The CDR3 loop spans 15 amino acids. The germline gives CDR1 SGHAT, CDR2 FQDESV (reference sequence). Germline trimming cut 1 base from V and 7 bases from J; bases unmatched to any gene: 6. The CDR3: CASSLGGQGGNEQFF. Written as DNA, the CDR3 is TGTGCCAGCAGCTTAGGTGGACAGGGCGGGAATGAGCAGTTCTTC.

This clone occurred a few times. This sequence joins TRBV28 and TRBJ1-4; no clear D. Trimming removed 7 bases at V and 8 bases at J, with 23 bases between. Germline V gene data show CDR1 as MDHEN and CDR2 as SYDVKM. The CDR3 sequence is 16 residues long. CDR3 bases: TGTGCCAGCACACCGACGGCGACATACGTCCGGGAAAAACTGTTTTTT. It codes for CASTPTATYVREKLFF.

This sequence joins TRBV6-6 and TRBJ1-1, with D maybe TRBD1 (5 bases). V was clipped by 6 bases and J by 5 bases, with 13 bases between them. Germline V CDR1 and CDR2: MNHNY, SVGAGI (reference sequence). CDR3 size: 13 residues. The CDR3 region has the DNA TGTGCCAGCAGGAGGGATGGGGGGACTGAAGCTTTCTTT. Protein product: CASRRDGGTEAFF.

The chain uses TRBV6-4 and TRBJ2-1; 7 bases align to TRBD2. This CDR3 is 14 amino acids long. V lost 6 bases, J lost 0 bases, and 2 bases stayed unmatched. The germline V gene has CDR1 MRHNA and CDR2 SNTAGT. In nucleotides, the CDR3 is TGTGCCAGCAGGGGGGGGATCTCCTACAATGAGCAGTTCTTC. As protein: CASRGGISYNEQFF.

The chain couples TRBV7-2 to TRBJ2-6; TRBD1 aligns across 7 bases. The CDR3 runs to 19 residues. Germline V lookup: CDR1 SGHTA, CDR2 FQGNSA. The V gene end was trimmed by 3 bases and the J gene end by 4 bases; junction bases not matched to a gene: 15. The CDR3 region has the DNA TGTGCCAGCAGCTTTCCCGGGACAGACCCGTTTTTAGGGGCCAACGTCCTGACTTTC. Protein product: CASSFPGTDPFLGANVLTF.

The chain has TRBV11-3 and TRBJ2-5; 8 bases fit TRBD2. Germline V gives CDR1 SGHNT, CDR2 YENEEA. The CDR3 sequence is 15 residues long. Trimming cost V 5 bases and J 2 bases; bases outside gene matches: 7. Written as DNA, the CDR3 is TGTGCCAGCAGCCCTGGGACTAGAGGGCAAGAGACCCAGTACTTC. Amino acid sequence: CASSPGTRGQETQYF.

This rearrangement joins TRBV30 to TRBJ2-1; no clear D gene. The CDR3 sequence is 13 residues long. Germline CDR1 reads GTSNPN; CDR2 reads SVGIG (reference sequence). Trimming removed 5 bases at V and 2 bases at J, with 10 bases between. As DNA, the CDR3 is TGTGCCTGGGCGGCTAACACCTACAATGAGCAGTTCTTC. The encoded protein is CAWAANTYNEQFF. The entire variable domain, with the rest obtained from reference TRBV30 and TRBJ2-1, is as follows: SQTIHQWPATLVQPVGSPLSLECTVEGTSNPNLYWYRQAAGRGLQLLFYSVGIGQISSEVPQNLSASRPQDRQFILSSKKLLLSDSGFYLCAWAANTYNEQFFGPGTRLTVL.

The chain joins TRBV5-5 to TRBJ1-6; 7 bases map to TRBD1. The CDR3 covers 17 residues. V was clipped by 5 bases and J by 4 bases; unmatched bases: 12. CDR1 is SGHKS, CDR2 YYEKEE, per germline (reference sequence). CDR3 sequence (DNA): TGTGCCAGCAGTCATACTTCCGGGACAGCTTATAATTCACCCCTCCACTTT. Translated, it gives CASSHTSGTAYNSPLHF.

V is TRBV6-5 and J is TRBJ1-5, with D possibly TRBD1 on 5 matching bases. Germline V gene sequence: CDR1 MNHEY, CDR2 SVGAGI. V lost 5 bases, J lost 4 bases, and 9 bases lay in between. The CDR3 sequence is 13 residues long. The chain's CDR3 is CASSEQANQPQHF. The DNA of the CDR3 is TGTGCCAGCAGTGAACAGGCAAATCAGCCCCAGCATTTT.

The V call is TRBV5-1, the J call TRBJ2-6, with TRBD2 as a possible D gene (6 bases). V gave up 2 bases and J gave up 2 bases, with 8 bases separating them. The CDR3 has 15 amino acids. Germline V CDR1 and CDR2: SGHRS, YFSETQ. This CDR3 is CASSLGGTGANVLTF. As DNA, the CDR3 is TGCGCCAGCAGCTTAGGAGGGACTGGGGCCAACGTCCTGACTTTC.

This clone appeared a few times. CDR3 sequence reads: CASSEFRALSNQPQHF. CDR3 nucleotides: TGTGCCAGCAGTGAATTCAGGGCGTTGAGCAATCAGCCCCAGCATTTT. The chain employs TRBV6-1 and TRBJ1-5; D may be TRBD1 (5 bases). Germline CDR1 MNHNS, CDR2 SASEGT. This CDR3 is built from 16 residues. Trimming removed 2 bases from V and 1 base from J, with 12 bases in between.

This clone was counted only a few times. Here the CDR3 reads CASSLGGSQPQHF. The CDR3 DNA reads as TGTGCCAGCAGCTTGGGAGGGAGTCAGCCCCAGCATTTT. V and J are TRBV5-6 and TRBJ1-5; D is unclear. There are 13 residues in the CDR3. V gave up 0 bases and J gave up 6 bases, with 7 bases separating them. Per germline, CDR1 SGHDT and CDR2 YYEEEE.

This chain joins TRBV7-3 and TRBJ2-3, with D maybe TRBD2 (6 bases). The V end was cut by 0 bases, the J end by 2 bases, with 12 bases between. This CDR3 is 16 amino acids long. Germline V gives CDR1 SGHTA, CDR2 FQGTGA. As DNA, the CDR3 is TGTGCCAGCAGCTTAACCGGGACTTACTACACAGATACGCAGTATTTT. Its translation is CASSLTGTYYTDTQYF.

Here the CDR3 reads CSVSGTITEAFF. DNA for the CDR3: TGCAGCGTTTCCGGGACAATTACTGAAGCTTTCTTT. V and J are TRBV29-1 and TRBJ1-1; possibly TRBD1 for D (6 bases). Germline V gene sequence: CDR1 SQVTM, CDR2 ANQGSEA. V shed 5 bases and J shed 5 bases, with 12 bases lying between them. The CDR3 has 12 residues.

This clone was seen only a few times. The chain has TRBV30 and TRBJ1-2; 7 bases align to TRBD1. V shed 2 bases and J 3 bases; nucleotides not matched to a gene: 3. This CDR3 has 13 amino acids. From germline, CDR1 is GTSNPN and CDR2 SVGIG (reference sequence). The CDR3 here is CAWSRDRYYGYTF. The CDR3 nucleotides are TGTGCCTGGAGTCGGGACAGATACTATGGCTACACCTTC.

This clone has just a few counts. V is TRBV28 and J is TRBJ2-2; 7 nucleotides agree with TRBD1. V dropped 6 bases and J dropped 6; count of bases not matched to a gene: 16. Germline V gene data show CDR1 as MDHEN and CDR2 as SYDVKM. The CDR3 sequence is 17 residues long. Here the CDR3 DNA reads TGTGCCAGCAGCCTTACAGGGGTCCCCCGACAGGCCGGGGAGCTGTTTTTT. Translated, it gives CASSLTGVPRQAGELFF.

In this sample, this clone turned up a few times. J is TRBJ2-7 and V is TRBV5-1; a possible D gene is TRBD2 (5 bases). From germline, CDR1 is SGHRS and CDR2 YFSETQ. V was shortened by 2 bases and J by 1 base, with 7 bases between the two germline ends. This CDR3 contains 13 residues. The CDR3: CASSFLASYEQYF. Here the CDR3 DNA reads TGCGCCAGCAGCTTTCTAGCTTCCTACGAGCAGTACTTC. Full variable domain (missing parts from reference TRBV5-1 and TRBJ2-7): KAGVTQTPRYLIKTRGQQVTLSCSPISGHRSVSWYQQTPGQGLQFLFEYFSETQRNKGNFPGRFSGRQFSNSRSEMNVSTLELGDSALYLCASSFLASYEQYFGPGTRLTVT.